This T cell receptor (beta chain) was sequenced for a study of regulatory T cells in long-lasting Graves disease. For TCR beta, libraries came from iRepertoire HTBI primers and Arm-PCR of CDR3 regions. Each CDR3 protein is one row after TCRdb ran MiXCR on the multiplex PCR reads. The table records 250,000 to 300,000 distinct CDR3 sequences, around a sixth of them present only once. Notes on the study in general: Possibly, accuracy suffered from the small sample size. Newly diagnosed disease favored TRBV20-1 and TRBJ2-1 over persistent disease.

This clonotype was seen more than once but under ten times. Its matching antigen is unknown. Time point: newly diagnosed GD, antithyroid drugs for less than 3 months. Extracted PBMC RNA gave rise to the TCR library. Patients met American Thyroid Association criteria for Graves' disease. V shed 3 bases and J 4 bases; nucleotides not matched to a gene: 12. This CDR3 spans 18 amino acids. The V gene's germline CDR1 is ENHRY and CDR2 SYGVKD. This sample was shared with a second study, whose subject was T cells in Graves' hyperthyroidism and ophthalmopathy. That study reports: Investigators excluded patients with uncontrolled infection, other autoimmune disease, pregnancy or lactation.

The sequence was collected from a woman in her 30s with Graves disease. Specimen: peripheral blood mononuclear cells (PBMCs), collected at new diagnosis, from a patient treated with antithyroid drugs. The V call is TRBV10-3, the J call TRBJ2-5, with TRBD1 matching over 12 bases. CDR3 loop: CAISDPGTGGVRRETQYF. CDR3 in DNA: TGTGCCATCAGTGACCCAGGGACAGGGGGCGTCCGGCGAGAGACCCAGTACTTC.